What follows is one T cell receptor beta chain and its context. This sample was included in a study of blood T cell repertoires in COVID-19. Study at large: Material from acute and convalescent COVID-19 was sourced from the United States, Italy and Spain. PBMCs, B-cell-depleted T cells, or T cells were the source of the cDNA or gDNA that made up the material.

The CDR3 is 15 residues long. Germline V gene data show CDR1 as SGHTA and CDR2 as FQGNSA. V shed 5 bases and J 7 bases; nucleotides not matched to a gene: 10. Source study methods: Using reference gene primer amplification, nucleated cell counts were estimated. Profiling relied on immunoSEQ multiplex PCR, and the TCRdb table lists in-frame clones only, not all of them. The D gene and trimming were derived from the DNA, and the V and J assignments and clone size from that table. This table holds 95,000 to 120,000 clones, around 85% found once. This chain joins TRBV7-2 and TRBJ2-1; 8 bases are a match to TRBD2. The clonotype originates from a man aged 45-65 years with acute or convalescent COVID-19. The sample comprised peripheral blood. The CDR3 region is CASSQQRGPGNEQFF. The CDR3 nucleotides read TGTGCCAGCAGCCAACAGCGGGGGCCGGGGAATGAGCAGTTCTTC.